The 8 T cell receptor beta chains below were found in one sample sequenced in a study of blood T cell repertoires in COVID-19. This table comes from immunoSEQ multiplex PCR, and its TCRdb copy is limited to in-frame clones, with some not included. The repertoire holds 90,000 to 120,000 clones, with around 83% as singletons. The specimen was peripheral blood. These receptors came from a man between 70 and 80 years old with acute or convalescent COVID-19.

This clone was detected only a few times. V is TRBV19 and J is TRBJ1-5; a possible D gene is TRBD1 (5 bases). V gave up 3 bases and J gave up 11 bases, with 14 bases separating them. Germline values: CDR1 LNHDA, CDR2 SQIVND (reference sequence). The CDR3 length is 13 residues. The CDR3 DNA follows: TGTGCCAGTAGTATCGGACACCTCCAGTCCCAGCATTTT. This translates into CASSIGHLQSQHF.

The CDR3, as DNA: TGTGCCAGCTCACCGAGCCGTGATCAGCCCCAGCATTTT. This sequence encodes CASSPSRDQPQHF. This chain links TRBV18 with TRBJ1-5; D gene unclear. Trimming shortened V by 3 bases and J by 5 bases, and 8 bases separated the two germline ends. Germline CDR1 is KGHSH and CDR2 is LQKENI. The CDR3 spans 13 residues.

This chain uses TRBV2 with TRBJ2-1; D gene unclear. The CDR3 contains 13 residues. Germline-derived CDR1 and CDR2 are SNHLY and FYNNEI. V lost 5 bases and J lost 3, with 8 bases in between. CDR3 in DNA: TGTGCCAGCAGTTACGGGTTCTACAATGAGCAGTTCTTC. Residues: CASSYGFYNEQFF.

The chain combines TRBV7-2 with TRBJ2-2; no firm D call. V was pared by 5 bases and J by 8 bases, with 9 bases between. From germline, CDR1 is SGHTA and CDR2 FQGNSA. This CDR3 has 12 amino acids. The CDR3 region is CASSRQAGELFF. CDR3 nucleotides: TGTGCCAGCAGCCGTCAAGCAGGGGAGCTGTTTTTT.

The V gene is TRBV6-5, the J gene TRBJ1-1; D uncertain. CDR3 length: 14 amino acids. The V gene lost 8 bases and the J gene lost 0 bases, with 13 bases spanning the gap. In germline, CDR1 is MNHEY, CDR2 SVGAGI. CDR3 sequence: CASFTARMNTEAFF. In nucleotides, the CDR3 is TGTGCCAGCTTTACAGCCAGAATGAACACTGAAGCTTTCTTT.

The chain uses TRBV11-1 and TRBJ2-5; D is ambiguous. This CDR3 spans 11 amino acids. The V gene lost 4 bases and the J gene lost 5 bases, with 5 bases spanning the gap. In germline, CDR1 is SGHAT, CDR2 FQDESV (reference sequence). The CDR3: CASSSGETQYF. For the CDR3, the DNA is TGTGCCAGCAGCTCCGGTGAGACCCAGTACTTC.

V gene TRBV19 combines with J gene TRBJ2-4; TRBD1 matches 7 bases. The CDR3 runs 15 residues. The germline V gene has CDR1 LNHDA and CDR2 SQIVND (reference sequence). The V and J ends lost 2 bases and 5 bases, in that order; junction bases with no gene match: 6. The CDR3: CASSIIWTGENIQYF. The CDR3 DNA follows: TGTGCCAGTAGTATAATATGGACAGGTGAAAACATTCAGTACTTC.

The chain recombines TRBV15 with TRBJ1-2; D is perhaps TRBD1 (5 bases). The CDR3 covers 14 residues. CDR1 and CDR2 (germline): LNHNV, YYDKDF (reference sequence). The ends were cut back, 0 bases at V and 6 bases at J, with 11 bases in the middle. CDR3 coding DNA: TGTGCCACCAGCAGAGATTCCAGGGTGGATGGCTACACCTTC. Encoded protein: CATSRDSRVDGYTF.